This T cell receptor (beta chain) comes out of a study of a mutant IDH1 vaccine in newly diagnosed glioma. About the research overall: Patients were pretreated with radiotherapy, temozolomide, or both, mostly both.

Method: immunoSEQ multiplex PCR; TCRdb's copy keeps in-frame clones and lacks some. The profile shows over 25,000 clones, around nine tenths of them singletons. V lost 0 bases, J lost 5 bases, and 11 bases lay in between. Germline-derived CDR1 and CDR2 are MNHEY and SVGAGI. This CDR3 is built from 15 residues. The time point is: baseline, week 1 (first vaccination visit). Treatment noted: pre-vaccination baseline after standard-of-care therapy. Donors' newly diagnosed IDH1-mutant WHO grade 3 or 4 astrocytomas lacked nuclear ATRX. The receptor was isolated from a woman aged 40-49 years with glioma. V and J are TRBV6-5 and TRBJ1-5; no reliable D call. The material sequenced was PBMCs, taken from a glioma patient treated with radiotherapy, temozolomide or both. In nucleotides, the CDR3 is TGTGCCAGCAGTTACTCGATGGTATCCGATCAGCCCCAGCATTTT. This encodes CASSYSMVSDQPQHF.